This T cell receptor (beta chain) is drawn from a study of blood T cells in healthy people across ages (dated by TCRdb to between 2015 and 2016). About the full investigation: In model experiments, template switching captured about one uniquely barcoded TCR beta cDNA molecule for every two T cells. Donors were grouped into four age groups: young (average roughly 17 years), middle-aged (under 40), aged (62) and long-lived (around 80). To avoid experimental bias, donors of different ages were distributed randomly across sequencing lanes. The study analyzed two additional independent replicas of 1 million unique cDNA reads from the same blood draw for two donors, one aged 18 to 30 and one aged 80 or older. Using deep sequencing normalized with unique cDNA molecular identifiers, the study measured how TCR beta repertoire diversity changes with age.

Measured from the cysteine to the phenylalanine, the CDR3 is 16 residues long. The CDR3 DNA has 48 bases and is translated from base 1. V sheds 1 base and J sheds 0 bases, leaving 10 bases between their ends. As encoded in the germline V gene, CDR1 is MNHNS while CDR2 is SASEGT. This clonotype was observed a handful of times. Its antigen remains undetermined. No base-level quality is on record; no much larger clone is a single base apart. Libraries were made using 5' RACE. The sequencer listed for this sample is Illumina HiSeq 2500. A second PCR of about 6 to 11 cycles was run with a J-beta primer mix and a sample-barcoded 5' primer. A unique molecular identifier was introduced onto each TCR beta cDNA molecule by a template-switch 5' adaptor carrying 12 random nucleotides. Each sample yielded at least 3 million CDR3-containing paired-end reads. All of the RNA was converted into first-strand cDNA using the Mint cDNA synthesis kit, with a TRBC-specific oligonucleotide serving as the primer. After uracil-DNA glycosylase treatment, a first 18-cycle PCR used universal primers M1SS and BC2_uni_R on all cDNA. The authors' analysis ran thus. Normalization of each sample was performed by random selection of 1 million high-quality reads, each carrying a distinct molecular identifier. Reads with shared molecular identifiers were discarded instead of being binned into consensus sequences. CDR3 identification, clonotype clustering and error correction used MiTCR with a Q25 quality threshold and the strictest error-elimination algorithm. Lower-bound total TCR beta diversity was estimated with a nonparametric unseen species model using Euler transformation. TCRdb cleaned the public reads at Q25 with fastp, built clones with MiXCR and kept in-frame beta chains. Each record represents a unique CDR3 protein, reported with the most common genes and DNA among its rows. In this record, the V and J calls reflect TCRdb's handling and not the investigators' own analysis. In all, the sample holds around 970,000 distinct CDR3 sequences, and roughly 47% of those were seen once. The ten top clones hold 20% to 25% of the sample.

Systemically healthy Caucasian individuals from Russia, 39 in total and aged roughly 6 to 100 years, were included as donors. Each donor gave about 11 milliliters of peripheral blood, drawn into EDTA-treated Vacutainer tubes. PBMCs were isolated by Ficoll-Paque density-gradient centrifugation, with at least 7 million obtained per sample. Total RNA, at least 6 micrograms per sample, was extracted from PBMCs with Trizol reagent. For every donor, flow cytometry on a PBMC aliquot measured the percentage of naive CD45RAhigh/CD27high T cells. Beyond this particular receptor, the publication reports: Because the CMV infection status of the donors was unknown, age-related changes in expanded clonotypes may potentially have been confounded. There was a strong correlation between observed TCR beta diversity and the percentage of naive T cells measured by flow cytometry. Estimates of total diversity from one million sequenced T cells were regarded as lower bounds and underestimates. Bulk unsorted PBMC profiling prevented conclusive comparison of naive and antigen-experienced compartments. Observed TCR beta diversity per million T cells fell roughly linearly with age, and a significant reduction was already apparent by age around 36. Compared with the aged group, the long-lived group had more naive CD4+ T cells, fewer expanded clones and increased TCR diversity, a pattern suggesting age selection.

The chain joins TRBV6-1 to TRBJ2-1; there is no confident call for the D gene. The TCR sequence derives from a woman in her sixties or seventies in good health. The source material was blood. The CDR3 region has the sequence CASSEEAWSSYNEQFF. Here is the DNA: TGTGCCAGCAGTGAAGAAGCGTGGAGCTCCTACAATGAGCAGTTCTTC.